The 9 T cell receptor beta chains presented below share a single source sample, sequenced in a study of regulatory T cells in long-lasting Graves disease. Time point of the sample: newly diagnosed GD, antithyroid drugs for less than 3 months. Following extraction of RNA from PBMCs, that RNA was used to make the TCR library. Arm-PCR of CDR3 regions and iRepertoire HTBI primers were the basis on which TCR beta libraries were built. TCRdb redid the calling of the multiplex PCR reads with MiXCR, one entry per CDR3 protein. The repertoire has about 370,000 distinct CDR3 sequences, 15% of them found once; the top ten carry over 20%. The source was peripheral blood mononuclear cells (PBMCs), collected at new diagnosis, from a patient treated with antithyroid drugs. Receptor source: a female donor with Graves disease.

Here the CDR3 DNA reads TGTGCCAGCGGGTATAACGAGCAGTACTTC. Encoded protein: CASGYNEQYF. The chain is built from TRBV25-1 and TRBJ2-7; no clear D. This CDR3 has 10 amino acids. Germline CDR1 reads MGHDK; CDR2 reads SYGVNS. V lost 8 bases, J lost 5 bases, and 7 bases lay in between.

At least ten counts were recorded for this clonotype. V and J are TRBV20-1 and TRBJ2-1, with TRBD1 matching 7 bases. The CDR3 is 14 amino acids. J lost 8 bases, V lost 0 bases, and 7 bases had no gene match. The V gene's germline CDR1 is DFQATT and CDR2 SNEGSKA (reference sequence). For the CDR3, the DNA is TGCAGTGCTAGAGATCCTGGACAGGCCGATGAGCAGTTCTTC. As protein: CSARDPGQADEQFF.

This clonotype turned up a few times. This chain joins TRBV28 and TRBJ2-7; D is possibly TRBD2 (5 bases). Germline V gene lookup returns CDR1 MDHEN and CDR2 SYDVKM. Trimming took 4 bases from V and 0 from J, leaving 16 bases between them. The CDR3 covers 16 residues. The CDR3 DNA reads as TGTGCCAGCAGTTCCTCCTTAGCGTACTACTCCTACGAGCAGTACTTC. As protein: CASSSSLAYYSYEQYF.

The chain uses TRBV6-1 and TRBJ2-2; 7 bases align to TRBD2. The CDR3 extends over 18 amino acids. Germline loops: CDR1 MNHNS, CDR2 SASEGT. The V and J ends lost 6 bases and 0 bases, in that order; junction bases with no gene match: 13. The CDR3 sequence: CASRRGELPRPNTGELFF. DNA for the CDR3: TGTGCCAGCAGACGGGGGGAGCTCCCAAGACCGAACACCGGGGAGCTGTTTTTT.

The chain uses TRBV10-3 and TRBJ2-5, with 9 bases that match TRBD1. The CDR3 runs to 14 residues. The junction had 6 bases not matched to a gene; V was cut back by 5 bases and J by 5 bases. Germline V lookup: CDR1 ENHRY, CDR2 SYGVKD. CDR3 DNA: TGTGCCATCAGTCCCGGGACAGGGCTTGAGACCCAGTACTTC. Its translation is CAISPGTGLETQYF.

This clonotype occurred many times. The chain couples TRBV6-1 to TRBJ1-6, with a tentative D call TRBD1 (5 bases). V was trimmed by 6 bases and J by 5 bases, leaving 14 bases between them. Germline V gives CDR1 MNHNS, CDR2 SASEGT. The CDR3 extends over 15 amino acids. This CDR3 is CASSKGPRDNSPLHF. Written as DNA, the CDR3 is TGTGCCAGCAGCAAGGGACCGAGAGATAATTCACCCCTCCACTTT.

The chain couples TRBV28 to TRBJ1-1, with 7 nucleotides matching TRBD1. The CDR3 spans 13 residues. From germline, CDR1 is MDHEN and CDR2 SYDVKM. After removal of 4 bases from V and 3 bases from J, the junction contained 2 bases not matched to a gene. CDR3 region: CASSYRGYTEAFF. The CDR3 region has the DNA TGTGCCAGCAGTTACAGGGGTTACACTGAAGCTTTCTTT.

The chain combines TRBV30 with TRBJ2-3, with 11 nucleotides matching TRBD2. V trimming: 2 bases; J trimming: 0 bases; junction bases outside the gene matches: 7. The CDR3 sequence is 17 residues long. From germline, CDR1 is GTSNPN and CDR2 SVGIG (reference sequence). The DNA for the CDR3 is TGTGCCTGGAGTCTTACAGGACTAGCGGGTAGCACAGATACGCAGTATTTT. It yields the protein CAWSLTGLAGSTDTQYF.

This clonotype was seen ten or more times. This chain connects TRBV13 to TRBJ2-1; no reliable D call. V was cut by 0 bases and J by 9 bases, with 6 bases left in between. Germline V gives CDR1 PRHDT, CDR2 FYEKMQ (reference sequence). The length of the CDR3 is 12 residues. DNA of the CDR3: TGTGCCAGCAGCTTAGGGAGGTTTGAGCAGTTCTTC. Its translation is CASSLGRFEQFF.